This TCR beta chain is drawn from a study of early T cells in non-severe SARS-CoV-2 infection. In the study overall: From unsorted whole blood, bulk RNA was sequenced, and the chains remained unpaired. Whole-study results and caveats: The study's VDJdb matching favored anti-spike CD8 responses and missed private and CD4 specificities.

CDR1 SGHNT and CDR2 YYREEE come from the germline V gene (reference sequence). This CDR3 region has 14 residues. V shed 4 bases and J shed 2 bases, with 12 bases lying between them. This clonotype was found a few times. Its antigen is not known. Tagging with unique molecular identifiers was applied to individual cDNA molecules. Via MiXCR, TCRdb re-called the 5' RACE reads, giving one row per CDR3 protein. The table has 27,000 or so distinct CDR3 sequences, roughly 3.9% seen once. The source of this sequence is an adult who was a healthcare worker with PCR-confirmed SARS-CoV-2 infection or an uninfected control (not recorded which). The sequenced sample consisted of whole blood. This chain uses TRBV5-4 with TRBJ1-1, with D unresolved. The CDR3 DNA sequence: TGTGCCAGCAGCAAAAAAGGCGGAAACACTGAAGCTTTCTTT. As protein: CASSKKGGNTEAFF. Full variable domain (rest looked up from reference TRBV5-4 and TRBJ1-1): ETGVTQSPTHLIKTRGQQVTLRCSSQSGHNTVSWYQQALGQGPQFIFQYYREEENGRGNFPPRFSGLQFPNYSSELNVNALELDDSALYLCASSKKGGNTEAFFGQGTRLTVV.